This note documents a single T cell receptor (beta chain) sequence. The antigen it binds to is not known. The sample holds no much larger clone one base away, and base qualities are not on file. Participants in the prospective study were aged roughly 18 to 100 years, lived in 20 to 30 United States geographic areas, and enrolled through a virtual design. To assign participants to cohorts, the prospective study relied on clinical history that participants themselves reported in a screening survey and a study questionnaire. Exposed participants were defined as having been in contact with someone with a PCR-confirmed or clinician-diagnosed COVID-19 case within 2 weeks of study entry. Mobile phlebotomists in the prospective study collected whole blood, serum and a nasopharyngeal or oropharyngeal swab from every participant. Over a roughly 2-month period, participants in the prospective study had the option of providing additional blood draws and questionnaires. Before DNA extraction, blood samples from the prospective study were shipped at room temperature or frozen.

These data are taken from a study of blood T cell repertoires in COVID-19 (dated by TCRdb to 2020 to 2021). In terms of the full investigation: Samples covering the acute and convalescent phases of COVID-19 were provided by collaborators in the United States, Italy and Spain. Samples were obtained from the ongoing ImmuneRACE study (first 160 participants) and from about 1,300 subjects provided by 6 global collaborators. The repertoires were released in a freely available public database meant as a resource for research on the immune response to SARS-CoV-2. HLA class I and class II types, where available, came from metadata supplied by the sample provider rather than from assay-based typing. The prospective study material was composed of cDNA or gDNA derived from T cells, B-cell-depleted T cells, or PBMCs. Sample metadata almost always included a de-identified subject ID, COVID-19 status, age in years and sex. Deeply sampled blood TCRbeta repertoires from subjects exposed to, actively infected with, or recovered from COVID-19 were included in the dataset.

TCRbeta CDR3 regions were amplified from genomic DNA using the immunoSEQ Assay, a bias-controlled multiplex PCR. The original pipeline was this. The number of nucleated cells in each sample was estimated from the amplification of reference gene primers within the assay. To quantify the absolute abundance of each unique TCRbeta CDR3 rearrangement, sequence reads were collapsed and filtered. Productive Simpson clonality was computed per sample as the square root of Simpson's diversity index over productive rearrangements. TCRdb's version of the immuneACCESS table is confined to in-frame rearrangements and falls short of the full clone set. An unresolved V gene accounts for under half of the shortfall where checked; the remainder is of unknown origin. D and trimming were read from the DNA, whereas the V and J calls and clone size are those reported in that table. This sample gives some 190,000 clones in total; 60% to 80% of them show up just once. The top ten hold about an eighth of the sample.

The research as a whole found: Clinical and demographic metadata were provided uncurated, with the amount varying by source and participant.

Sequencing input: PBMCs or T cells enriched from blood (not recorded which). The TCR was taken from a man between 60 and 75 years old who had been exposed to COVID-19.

The CDR3: CATSDLREPRFGQYF. The nucleotide sequence reads TGTGCCACCAGTGATTTAAGGGAGCCCAGGTTCGGCCAGTACTTC. Here the chain combines TRBV24-1 and TRBJ2-5; TRBD2 might be the D gene, on 5 matching bases. Trimming costs V 1 base and J 10 bases, and their ends lie 18 bases apart. The germline V gene supplies CDR1 KGHDR and CDR2 SFDVKD. From cysteine to phenylalanine, the CDR3 is 15 amino acids long. Solely the CDR3 DNA is kept, with 45 bases framed from the first base.